The entry below describes one TCR beta chain. The clone's antigen remains unknown. Qualities for individual bases were not recorded, and no much larger clone is one base off. V is trimmed back by 4 bases and J by 3 bases, and the junction contains 9 bases that no gene match accounts for. Measured from the cysteine to the phenylalanine, the CDR3 is 15 residues long. The kept DNA is CDR3 alone, 45 bases in frame from the first base. Per the germline V gene (reference sequence), SEHNR is the CDR1 and FQNEAQ is the CDR2. Library preparation used 5' RACE. The sequencer listed for this sample is Illumina HiSeq 2500. The second PCR ran for about 6 to 11 cycles and used a J-beta primer mix along with a sample-barcoded 5' primer. A unique molecular identifier was introduced onto each TCR beta cDNA molecule by a template-switch 5' adaptor carrying 12 random nucleotides. Each sample yielded at least 2.5 million CDR3-containing paired-end reads. All of the RNA was converted into first-strand cDNA using the Mint cDNA synthesis kit, with a TRBC-specific oligonucleotide serving as the primer. After uracil-DNA glycosylase treatment, a first 18-cycle PCR used universal primers M1SS and BC2_uni_R on all cDNA. The authors' pipeline ran thus. For normalization, 1 million high-quality reads, each with a distinct molecular identifier, were randomly selected from each sample. Reads sharing molecular identifiers were discarded rather than binned into consensus sequences. MiTCR, run with a Q25 quality threshold and the strictest error-elimination algorithm, handled CDR3 identification, clonotype clustering and error correction. A nonparametric unseen species model with Euler transformation was used to estimate lower-bound total TCR beta diversity. TCRdb's own reprocessing of the public reads used fastp at Q25 and MiXCR and kept productive beta chains. Records with the same CDR3 protein are collapsed into one entry carrying the most frequent genes and DNA. These V and J calls derive from TCRdb rather than the authors' analysis. Counted in this sample were fewer than 700,000 distinct CDR3 sequences; around 38% of them appeared once. 30% of the sample is held by the ten biggest clonotypes.

The donors were roughly 40 Caucasian individuals from Russia, aged 6 to 90 years, who were systemically healthy. Each donor gave ten milliliters of peripheral blood, collected into EDTA-treated Vacutainer tubes. Ficoll-Paque density-gradient centrifugation was used to isolate PBMCs, with at least 6 million per sample. Trizol reagent was used to extract total RNA from PBMCs, with at least 5 micrograms per sample. Naive CD45RAhigh/CD27high T cell percentages were measured by flow cytometry on a PBMC aliquot from every donor. This specimen comes from a study of blood T cells in healthy people across ages (dated by TCRdb to about 2015). In terms of the full investigation: In model experiments, template switching captured about one uniquely barcoded TCR beta cDNA molecule for every two T cells. Using the same blood draw, the study looked at two additional independent replicas of 1 million unique cDNA reads for two donors, one aged 18 to 30 and the other aged 80 or older. Four age groups were formed from the donors: young (average 16 years), middle-aged (around 37), aged (approximately 60) and long-lived (roughly 81). To avoid experimental bias, donors of different ages were distributed randomly across sequencing lanes. The study measured age-related changes in TCR beta repertoire diversity using deep sequencing normalized with unique cDNA molecular identifiers. Overall results and qualifications from the work: As age increased, observed TCR beta diversity per million T cells dropped in a roughly linear way, and a significant reduction was already evident by age 40. Because donor CMV infection status was unknown, age-related changes in expanded clonotypes were potentially confounded. Bulk unsorted PBMC profiling prevented conclusive comparison of naive and antigen-experienced compartments. Compared with the aged group, the long-lived group had more naive CD4+ T cells, fewer expanded clones and increased TCR diversity, a pattern suggesting age selection. Total diversity estimates from one million sequenced T cells were considered lower bounds and underestimates. Observed TCR beta diversity correlated strongly with the percentage of naive T cells measured by flow cytometry.

This sequence was found in an elderly man in good health. What was sequenced was blood. The chain couples TRBV7-9 to TRBJ2-7; 7 central nucleotides agree with TRBD2. The CDR3 region reads CASSSPAGGIYEQYF. In nucleotide form, the sequence is TGTGCCAGCAGCTCCCCGGCCGGGGGGATCTACGAGCAGTACTTC.